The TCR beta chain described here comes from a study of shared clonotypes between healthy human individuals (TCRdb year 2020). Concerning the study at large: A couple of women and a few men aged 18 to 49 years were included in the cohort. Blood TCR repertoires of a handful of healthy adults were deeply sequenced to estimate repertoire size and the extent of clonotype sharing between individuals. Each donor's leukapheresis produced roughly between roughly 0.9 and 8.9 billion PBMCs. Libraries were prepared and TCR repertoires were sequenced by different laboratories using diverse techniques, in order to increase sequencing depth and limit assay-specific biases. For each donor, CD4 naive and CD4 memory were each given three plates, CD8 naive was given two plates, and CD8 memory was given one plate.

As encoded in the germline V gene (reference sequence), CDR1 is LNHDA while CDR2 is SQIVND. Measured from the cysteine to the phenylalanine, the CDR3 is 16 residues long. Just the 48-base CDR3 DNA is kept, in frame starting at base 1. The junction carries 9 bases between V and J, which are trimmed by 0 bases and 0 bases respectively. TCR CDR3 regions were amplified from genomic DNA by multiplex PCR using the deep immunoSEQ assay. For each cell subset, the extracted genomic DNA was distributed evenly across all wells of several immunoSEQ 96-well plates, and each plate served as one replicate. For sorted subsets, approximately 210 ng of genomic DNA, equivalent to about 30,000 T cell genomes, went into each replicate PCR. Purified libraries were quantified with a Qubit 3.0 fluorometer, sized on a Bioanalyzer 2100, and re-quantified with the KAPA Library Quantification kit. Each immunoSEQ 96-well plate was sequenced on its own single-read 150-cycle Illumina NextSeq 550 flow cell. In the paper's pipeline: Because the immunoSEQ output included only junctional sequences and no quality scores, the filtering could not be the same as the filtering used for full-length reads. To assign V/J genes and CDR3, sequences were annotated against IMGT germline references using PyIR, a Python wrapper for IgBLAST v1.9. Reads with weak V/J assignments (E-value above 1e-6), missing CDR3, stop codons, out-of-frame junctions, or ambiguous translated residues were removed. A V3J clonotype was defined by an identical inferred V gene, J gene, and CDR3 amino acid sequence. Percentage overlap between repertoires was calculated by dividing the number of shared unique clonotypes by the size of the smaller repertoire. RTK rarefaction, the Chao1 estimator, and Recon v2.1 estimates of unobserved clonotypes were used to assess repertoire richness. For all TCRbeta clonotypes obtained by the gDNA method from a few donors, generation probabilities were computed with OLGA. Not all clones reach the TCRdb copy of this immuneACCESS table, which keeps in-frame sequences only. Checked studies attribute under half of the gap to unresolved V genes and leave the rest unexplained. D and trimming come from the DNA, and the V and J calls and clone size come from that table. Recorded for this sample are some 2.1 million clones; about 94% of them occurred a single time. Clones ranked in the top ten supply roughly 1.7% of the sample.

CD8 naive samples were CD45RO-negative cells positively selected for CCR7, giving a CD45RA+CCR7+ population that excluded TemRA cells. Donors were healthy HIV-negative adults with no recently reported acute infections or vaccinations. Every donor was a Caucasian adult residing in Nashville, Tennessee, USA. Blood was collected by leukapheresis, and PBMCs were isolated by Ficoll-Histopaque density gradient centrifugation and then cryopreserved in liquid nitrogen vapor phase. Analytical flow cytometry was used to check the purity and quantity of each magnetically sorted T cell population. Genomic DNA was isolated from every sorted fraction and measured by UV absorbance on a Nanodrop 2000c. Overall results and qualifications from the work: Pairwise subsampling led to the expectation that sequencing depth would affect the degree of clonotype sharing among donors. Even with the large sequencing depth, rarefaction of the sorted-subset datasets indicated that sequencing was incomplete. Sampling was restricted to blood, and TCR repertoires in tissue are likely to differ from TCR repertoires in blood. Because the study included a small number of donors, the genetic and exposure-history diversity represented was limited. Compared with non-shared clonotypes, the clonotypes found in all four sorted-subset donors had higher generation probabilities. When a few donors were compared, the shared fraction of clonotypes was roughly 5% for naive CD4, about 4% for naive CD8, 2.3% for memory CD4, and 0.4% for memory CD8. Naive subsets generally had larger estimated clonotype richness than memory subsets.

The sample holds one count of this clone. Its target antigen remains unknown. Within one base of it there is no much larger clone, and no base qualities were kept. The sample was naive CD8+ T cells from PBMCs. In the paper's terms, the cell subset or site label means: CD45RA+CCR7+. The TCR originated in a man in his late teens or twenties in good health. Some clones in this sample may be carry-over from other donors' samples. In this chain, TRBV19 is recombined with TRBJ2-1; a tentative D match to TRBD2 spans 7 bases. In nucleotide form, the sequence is TGTGCCAGTAGTATAGAGCGGGGGCCCTCCTACAATGAGCAGTTCTTC. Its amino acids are CASSIERGPSYNEQFF.